The source of this TCR beta chain is a study of CD8+CD57+ T cells in acquired aplastic anemia. Overall study: An average of 3.2 ug of DNA was obtained from sorted CD4+ and CD8+ cells. Study-wide results and limits: Comparison of patients with controls identified approximately 28 shared CD8+ CDR3 sequences. The CD8+ Simpson's diversity of patients and controls was not significantly different.

This clonotype came up many times. The target antigen is unknown. Genomic DNA constituted the template upon which TCR beta VDJ and CDR3 profiling was performed. TCRdb fed the reads into MiXCR, producing one record per CDR3 protein. The sample carries 120,000 or so distinct CDR3 sequences, about half recorded once. The germline gives CDR1 SGHTA, CDR2 FQGTGA. The CDR3 runs to 18 residues. V was pared by 2 bases and J by 2 bases, with 13 bases of the junction left unmatched. The chain couples TRBV7-3 to TRBJ1-1; 8 bases are a match to TRBD1. Sequencing was done on a sample of sorted CD4+, CD8+, or CD8+CD57+ T cells (not recorded which) from PBMCs. This receptor was identified in a human donor in good health, serving as a control. The CDR3 DNA follows: TGTGCCAGCAGCTTATCTGGGTCCAGCGGACAGGGTAACACTGAAGCTTTCTTT. It translates to CASSLSGSSGQGNTEAFF.